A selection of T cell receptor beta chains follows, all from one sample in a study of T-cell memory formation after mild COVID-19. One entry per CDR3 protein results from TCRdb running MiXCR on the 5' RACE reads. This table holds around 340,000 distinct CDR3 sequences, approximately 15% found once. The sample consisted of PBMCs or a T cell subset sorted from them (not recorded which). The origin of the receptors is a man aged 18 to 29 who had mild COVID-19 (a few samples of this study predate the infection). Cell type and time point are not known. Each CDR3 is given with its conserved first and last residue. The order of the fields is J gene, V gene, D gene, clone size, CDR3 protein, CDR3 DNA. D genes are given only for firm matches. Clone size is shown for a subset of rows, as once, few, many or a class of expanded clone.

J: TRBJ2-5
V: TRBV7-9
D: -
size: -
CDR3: CASSSTGTPQETQYF
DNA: TGTGCCAGCAGTTCAACCGGGACGCCTCAAGAGACCCAGTACTTC

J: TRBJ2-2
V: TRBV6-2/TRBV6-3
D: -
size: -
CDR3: CASRHTGTTGELFF
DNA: TGTGCCAGCAGACACACAGGGACCACCGGGGAGCTGTTTTTT

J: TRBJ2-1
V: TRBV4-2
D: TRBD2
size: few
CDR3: CASSLKARGGNEQFF
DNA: TGTGCCAGCAGCCTTAAGGCGCGGGGGGGCAATGAGCAGTTCTTC

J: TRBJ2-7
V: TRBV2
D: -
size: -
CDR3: CAIPRTEGLEQYF
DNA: TGTGCCATCCCCCGGACAGAGGGTCTCGAGCAGTACTTC

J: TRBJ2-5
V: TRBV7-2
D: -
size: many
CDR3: CASSLGRTQETQYF
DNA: TGTGCCAGCAGCCTCGGACGGACACAAGAGACCCAGTACTTC

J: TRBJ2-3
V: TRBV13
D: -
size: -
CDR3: CASSFGRDSTDTQYF
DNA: TGTGCCAGCAGCTTCGGCAGGGATTCCACAGATACGCAGTATTTT

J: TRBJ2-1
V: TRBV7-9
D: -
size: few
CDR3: CASSPPGPRMNEQFF
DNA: TGTGCCAGCAGCCCCCCGGGACCGCGTATGAATGAGCAGTTCTTC

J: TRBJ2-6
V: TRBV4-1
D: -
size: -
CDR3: CASSQAGTGANVLTF
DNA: TGCGCCAGCAGCCAAGCGGGTACTGGGGCCAACGTCCTGACTTTC

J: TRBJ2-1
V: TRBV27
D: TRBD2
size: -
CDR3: CASSSRLAGVGNEQFF
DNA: TGTGCCAGCAGTTCCAGACTAGCGGGGGTTGGTAATGAGCAGTTCTTC

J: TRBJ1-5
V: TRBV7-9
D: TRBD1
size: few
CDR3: CASAEQGGNQPQHF
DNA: TGTGCCAGCGCCGAACAGGGGGGCAATCAGCCCCAGCATTTT

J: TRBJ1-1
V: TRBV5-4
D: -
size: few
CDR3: CASSRTQGPEAFF
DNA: TGTGCCAGCAGCAGGACGCAGGGGCCTGAAGCTTTCTTT

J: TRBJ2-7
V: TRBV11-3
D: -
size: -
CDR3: CASSDHGGYEQYF
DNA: TGTGCCAGCAGCGACCACGGAGGCTACGAGCAGTACTTC